This T cell receptor (beta chain) came from a study of T-cell memory formation after mild COVID-19. This clonotype has more than one count but fewer than ten. Its antigen is unknown. In TCRdb, the 5' RACE reads were re-called with MiXCR into one record per CDR3 protein. The sample contains more than 110,000 distinct CDR3 sequences, roughly 13% of which appear only once. CDR1 is MGHRA and CDR2 is YSYEKL in the germline V gene. There are 14 residues in the CDR3. Trimming cost V 4 bases and J 0 bases, with 4 bases left between them. Overall study findings and caveats: SARS-CoV-2 specificity was not confirmed for second-wave clones peaking on day 37.

The gene calls are TRBV4-1 and TRBJ2-6; D is ambiguous. Sequenced sample: PBMCs or a T cell subset sorted from them (not recorded which). This TCR derives from an adult woman who had mild COVID-19 (a few samples of this study predate the infection). Cell type and time point are not known. The CDR3 nucleotides read TGCGCCAGCAGCCGTTCCTCTGGGGCCAACGTCCTGACTTTC. It yields the protein CASSRSSGANVLTF.